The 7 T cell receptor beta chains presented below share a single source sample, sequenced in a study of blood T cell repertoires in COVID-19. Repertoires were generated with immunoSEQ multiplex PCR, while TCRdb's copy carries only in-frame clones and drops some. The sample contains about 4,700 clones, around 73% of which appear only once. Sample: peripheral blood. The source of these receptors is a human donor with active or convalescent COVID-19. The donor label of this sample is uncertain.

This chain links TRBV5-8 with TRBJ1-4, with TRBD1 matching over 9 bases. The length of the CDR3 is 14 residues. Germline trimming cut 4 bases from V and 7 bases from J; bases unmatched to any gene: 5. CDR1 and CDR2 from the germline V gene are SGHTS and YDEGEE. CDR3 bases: TGTGCCAGCAGCCTTGGACAGGGGAGTGAAAAACTGTTTTTT. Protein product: CASSLGQGSEKLFF.

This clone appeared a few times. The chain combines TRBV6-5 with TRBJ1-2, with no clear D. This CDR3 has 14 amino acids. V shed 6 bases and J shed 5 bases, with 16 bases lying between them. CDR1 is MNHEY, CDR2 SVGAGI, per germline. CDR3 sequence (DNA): TGTGCCAGCAGCCGGGGTCAGACGGATTATGGCTACACCTTC. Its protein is CASSRGQTDYGYTF.

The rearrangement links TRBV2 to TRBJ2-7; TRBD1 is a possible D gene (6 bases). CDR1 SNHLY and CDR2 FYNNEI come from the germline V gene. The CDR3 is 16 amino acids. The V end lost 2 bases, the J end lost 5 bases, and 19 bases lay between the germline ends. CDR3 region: CASSEWGGSKGDEQYF. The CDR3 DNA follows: TGTGCCAGCAGTGAATGGGGCGGGTCCAAGGGGGACGAGCAGTACTTC.

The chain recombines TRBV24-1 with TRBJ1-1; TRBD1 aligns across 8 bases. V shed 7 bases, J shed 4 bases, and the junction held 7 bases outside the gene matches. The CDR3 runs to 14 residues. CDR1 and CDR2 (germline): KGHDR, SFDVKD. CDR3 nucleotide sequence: TGTGCCACCAGAGACAGGGGAAGGAGCACTGAAGCTTTCTTT. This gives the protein CATRDRGRSTEAFF.

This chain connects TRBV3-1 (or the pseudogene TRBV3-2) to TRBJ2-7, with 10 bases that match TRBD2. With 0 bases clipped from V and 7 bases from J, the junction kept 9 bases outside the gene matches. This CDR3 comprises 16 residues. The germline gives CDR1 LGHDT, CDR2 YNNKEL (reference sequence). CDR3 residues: CASSQEGAGGPREQYF. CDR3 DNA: TGTGCCAGCAGCCAAGAGGGAGCGGGAGGGCCGAGGGAGCAGTACTTC.

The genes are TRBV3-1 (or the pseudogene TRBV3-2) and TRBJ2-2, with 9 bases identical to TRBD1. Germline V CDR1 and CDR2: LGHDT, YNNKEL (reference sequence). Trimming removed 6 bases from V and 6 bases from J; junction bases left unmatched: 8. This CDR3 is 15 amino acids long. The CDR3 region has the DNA TGTGCCAGCAGACCGGACAGGGGAAAGTCCGGGGAGCTGTTTTTT. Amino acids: CASRPDRGKSGELFF.

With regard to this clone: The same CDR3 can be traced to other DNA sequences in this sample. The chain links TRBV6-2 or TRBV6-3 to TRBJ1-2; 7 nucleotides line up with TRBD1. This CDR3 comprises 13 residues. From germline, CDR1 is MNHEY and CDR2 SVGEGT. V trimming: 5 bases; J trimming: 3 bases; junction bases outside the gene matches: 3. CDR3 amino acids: CASSHRGDYGYTF. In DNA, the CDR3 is TGTGCCAGCAGTCACAGGGGAGACTATGGCTACACCTTC.